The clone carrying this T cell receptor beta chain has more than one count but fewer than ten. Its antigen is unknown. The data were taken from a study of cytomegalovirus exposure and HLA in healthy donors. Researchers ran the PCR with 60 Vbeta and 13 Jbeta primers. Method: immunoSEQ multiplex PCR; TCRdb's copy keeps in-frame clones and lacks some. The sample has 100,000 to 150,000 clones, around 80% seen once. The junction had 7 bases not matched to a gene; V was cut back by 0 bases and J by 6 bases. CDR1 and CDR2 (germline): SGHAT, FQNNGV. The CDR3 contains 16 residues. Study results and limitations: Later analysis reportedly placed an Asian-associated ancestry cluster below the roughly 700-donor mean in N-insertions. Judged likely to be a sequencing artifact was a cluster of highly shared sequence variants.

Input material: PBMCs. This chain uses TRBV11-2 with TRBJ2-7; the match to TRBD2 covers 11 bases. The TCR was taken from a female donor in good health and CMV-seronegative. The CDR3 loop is CASSLELAGGPREQYF. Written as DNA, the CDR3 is TGTGCCAGCAGCTTAGAATTAGCGGGGGGGCCCCGCGAGCAGTACTTC.